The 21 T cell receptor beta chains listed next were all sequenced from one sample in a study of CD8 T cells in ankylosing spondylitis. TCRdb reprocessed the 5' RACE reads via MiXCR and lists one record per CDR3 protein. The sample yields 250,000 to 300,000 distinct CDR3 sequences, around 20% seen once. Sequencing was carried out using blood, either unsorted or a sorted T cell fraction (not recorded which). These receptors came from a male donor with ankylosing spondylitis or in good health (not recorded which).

The CDR3 region is CASSPFKTGENTGELFF. CDR3 coding DNA: TGTGCCAGCTCACCATTCAAGACAGGGGAGAACACCGGGGAGCTGTTTTTT. The chain joins TRBV18 to TRBJ2-2; 8 positions match TRBD1. This CDR3 region has 17 residues. Germline CDR1 KGHSH, CDR2 LQKENI. Trimming cost V 2 bases and J 1 base; bases outside gene matches: 6.

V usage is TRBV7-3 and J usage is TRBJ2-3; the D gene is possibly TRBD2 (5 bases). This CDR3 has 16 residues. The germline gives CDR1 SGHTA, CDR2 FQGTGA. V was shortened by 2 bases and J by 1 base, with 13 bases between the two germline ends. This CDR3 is CASSLDPGMGTDTQYF. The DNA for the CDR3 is TGTGCCAGCAGCTTAGATCCGGGAATGGGCACAGATACGCAGTATTTT.

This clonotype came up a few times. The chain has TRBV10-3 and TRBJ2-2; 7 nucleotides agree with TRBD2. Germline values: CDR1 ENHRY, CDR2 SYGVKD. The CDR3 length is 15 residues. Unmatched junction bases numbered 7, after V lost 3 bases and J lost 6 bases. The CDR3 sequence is CAISDPGLGAGELFF. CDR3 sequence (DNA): TGTGCCATCAGTGACCCTGGACTAGGGGCCGGGGAGCTGTTTTTT.

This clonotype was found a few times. CDR3 nucleotide sequence: TGTGCCAGCAGCGCCCGGGCACAAGGGGGAAACACCATATATTTT. Translated, it gives CASSARAQGGNTIYF. This chain connects TRBV3-1 to TRBJ1-3; no reliable D call. V shed 5 bases and J shed 4 bases, with 15 bases lying between them. This CDR3 region has 15 residues. Germline V gene data show CDR1 as LGHDT and CDR2 as YNNKEL (reference sequence).

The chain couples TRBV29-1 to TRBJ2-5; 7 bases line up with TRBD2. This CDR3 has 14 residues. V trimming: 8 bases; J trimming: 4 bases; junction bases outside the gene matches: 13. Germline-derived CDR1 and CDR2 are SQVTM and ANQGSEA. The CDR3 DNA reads TGCAGCACTCCTAGGGCGGGAGTGGGAGAGACCCAGTACTTC. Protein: CSTPRAGVGETQYF.

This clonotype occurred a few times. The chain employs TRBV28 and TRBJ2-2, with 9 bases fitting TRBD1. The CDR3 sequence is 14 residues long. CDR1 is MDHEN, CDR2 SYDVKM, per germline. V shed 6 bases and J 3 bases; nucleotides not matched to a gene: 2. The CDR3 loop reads CASSGQGYTGELFF. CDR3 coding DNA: TGTGCCAGCAGCGGACAGGGGTACACCGGGGAGCTGTTTTTT.

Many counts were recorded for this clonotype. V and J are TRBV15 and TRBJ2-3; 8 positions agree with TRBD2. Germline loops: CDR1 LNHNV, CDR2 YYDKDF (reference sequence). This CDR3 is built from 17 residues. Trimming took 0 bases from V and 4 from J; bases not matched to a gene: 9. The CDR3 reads CATSRDRGLGAADTQYF. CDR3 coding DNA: TGTGCCACCAGCAGAGATCGGGGACTAGGGGCCGCAGATACGCAGTATTTT.

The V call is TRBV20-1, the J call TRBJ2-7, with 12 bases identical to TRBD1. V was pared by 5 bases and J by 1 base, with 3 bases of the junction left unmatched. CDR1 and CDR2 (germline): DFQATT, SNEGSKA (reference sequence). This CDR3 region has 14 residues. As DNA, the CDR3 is TGCAGTGCTTTGGGACAGGGGGCTTCCTACGAGCAGTACGTC. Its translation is CSALGQGASYEQYV.

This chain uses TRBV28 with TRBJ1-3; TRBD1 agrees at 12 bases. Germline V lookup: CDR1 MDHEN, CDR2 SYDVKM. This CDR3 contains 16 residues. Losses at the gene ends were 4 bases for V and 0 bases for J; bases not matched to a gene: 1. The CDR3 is CASSWGQGASGNTIYF. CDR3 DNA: TGTGCCAGCAGTTGGGGACAGGGGGCCTCTGGAAACACCATATATTTT. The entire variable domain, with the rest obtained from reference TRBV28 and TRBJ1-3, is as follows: DVKVTQSSRYLVKRTGEKVFLECVQDMDHENMFWYRQDPGLGLRLIYFSYDVKMKEKGDIPEGYSVSREKKERFSLILESASTNQTSMYLCASSWGQGASGNTIYFGEGSWLTVV.

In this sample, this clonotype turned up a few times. The CDR3 loop reads CASSPLATSVGETQYF. In nucleotides, the CDR3 is TGTGCCAGCTCACCTTTGGCGACTAGCGTTGGAGAGACCCAGTACTTC. The rearrangement uses TRBV18 and TRBJ2-5; TRBD2 agrees at 8 bases. The V gene end was trimmed by 3 bases and the J gene end by 4 bases; junction bases not matched to a gene: 10. CDR3 length: 16 amino acids. Germline V gives CDR1 KGHSH, CDR2 LQKENI.

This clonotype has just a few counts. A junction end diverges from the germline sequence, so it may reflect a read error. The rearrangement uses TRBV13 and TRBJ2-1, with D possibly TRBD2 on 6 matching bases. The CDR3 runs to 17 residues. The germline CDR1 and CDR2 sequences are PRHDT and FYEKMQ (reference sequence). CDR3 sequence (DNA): TGTGCCAGCACCTTAGGCCACGGGGGAAGCTCCTACAATGAGCAGTTCTTC. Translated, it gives CASTLGHGGSSYNEQFF.

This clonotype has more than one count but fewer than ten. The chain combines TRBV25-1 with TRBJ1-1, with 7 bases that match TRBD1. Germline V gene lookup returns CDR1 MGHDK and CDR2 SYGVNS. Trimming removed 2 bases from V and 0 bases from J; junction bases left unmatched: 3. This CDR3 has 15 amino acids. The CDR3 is CASSELDRVNTEAFF. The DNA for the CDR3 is TGTGCCAGCAGTGAACTCGACAGGGTGAACACTGAAGCTTTCTTT.

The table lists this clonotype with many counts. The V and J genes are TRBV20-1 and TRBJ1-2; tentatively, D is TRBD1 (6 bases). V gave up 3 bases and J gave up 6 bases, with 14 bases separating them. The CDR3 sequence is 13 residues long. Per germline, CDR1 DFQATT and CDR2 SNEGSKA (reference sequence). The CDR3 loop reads CSARNRGGDGYTF. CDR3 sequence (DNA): TGCAGTGCTAGGAATAGAGGGGGAGATGGCTACACCTTC.

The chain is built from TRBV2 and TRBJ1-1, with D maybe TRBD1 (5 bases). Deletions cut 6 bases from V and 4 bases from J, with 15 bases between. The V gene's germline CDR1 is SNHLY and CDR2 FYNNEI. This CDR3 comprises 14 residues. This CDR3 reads CASRHPGAGTEAFF. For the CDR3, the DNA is TGTGCCAGCAGGCATCCTGGGGCGGGCACTGAAGCTTTCTTT.

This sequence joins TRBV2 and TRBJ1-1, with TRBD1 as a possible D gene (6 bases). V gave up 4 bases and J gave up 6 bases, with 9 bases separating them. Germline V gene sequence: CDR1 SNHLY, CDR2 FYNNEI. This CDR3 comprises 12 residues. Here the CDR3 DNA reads TGTGCCAGCAGTGCACAGGGTCCTGAAGCTTTCTTT. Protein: CASSAQGPEAFF.

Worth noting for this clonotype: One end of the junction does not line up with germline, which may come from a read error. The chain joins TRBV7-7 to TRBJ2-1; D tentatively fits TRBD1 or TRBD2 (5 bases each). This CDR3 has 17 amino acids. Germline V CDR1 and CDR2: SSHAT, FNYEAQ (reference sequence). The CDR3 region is CASSQDTSLASYNEQFF. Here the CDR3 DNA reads TGTGCTAGCAGCCAGGACACTTCCCTAGCCTCCTACAATGAGCAGTTCTTC.

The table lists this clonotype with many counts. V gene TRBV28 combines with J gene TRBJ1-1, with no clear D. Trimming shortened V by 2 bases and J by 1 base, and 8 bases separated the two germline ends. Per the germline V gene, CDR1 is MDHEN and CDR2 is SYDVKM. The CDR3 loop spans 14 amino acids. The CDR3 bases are TGTGCCAGCAGTTTAGGGCGGCAGAACACTGAAGCTTTCTTT. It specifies CASSLGRQNTEAFF.

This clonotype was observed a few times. CDR3 nucleotide sequence: TGTGCCATCAAGGAGTCGGGGGGGGCTAATGAAAAACTGTTTTTT. It specifies CAIKESGGANEKLFF. The chain is built from TRBV10-3 and TRBJ1-4, with D perhaps matching TRBD1 (5 bases). The CDR3 spans 15 residues. Germline CDR1 and CDR2: ENHRY and SYGVKD. V lost 7 bases, J lost 3 bases, and 15 bases lay in between.

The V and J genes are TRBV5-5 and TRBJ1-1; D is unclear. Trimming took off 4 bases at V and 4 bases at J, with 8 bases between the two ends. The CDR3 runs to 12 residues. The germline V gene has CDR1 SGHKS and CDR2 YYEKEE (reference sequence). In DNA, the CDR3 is TGTGCCAGCAGCCCGACCCCCACTGAAGCTTTCTTT. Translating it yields CASSPTPTEAFF. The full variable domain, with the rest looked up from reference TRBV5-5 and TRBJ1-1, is DAGVTQSPTHLIKTRGQQVTLRCSPISGHKSVSWYQQVLGQGPQFIFQYYEKEERGRGNFPDRFSARQFPNYSSELNVNALLLGDSALYLCASSPTPTEAFFGQGTRLTVV.

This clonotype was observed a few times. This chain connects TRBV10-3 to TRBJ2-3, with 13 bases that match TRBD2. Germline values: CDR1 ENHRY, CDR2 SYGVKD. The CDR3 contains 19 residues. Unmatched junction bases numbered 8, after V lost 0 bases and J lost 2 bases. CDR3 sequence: CAISESDIGLAGVTDTQYF. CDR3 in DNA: TGTGCCATCAGTGAGTCTGATATAGGACTAGCGGGAGTCACAGATACGCAGTATTTT.

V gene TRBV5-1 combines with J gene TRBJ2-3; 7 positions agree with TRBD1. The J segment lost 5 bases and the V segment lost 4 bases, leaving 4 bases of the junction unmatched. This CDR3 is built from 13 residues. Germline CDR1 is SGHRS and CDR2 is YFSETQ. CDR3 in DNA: TGCGCCAGCAGCGACAGGGTTGGAGATACGCAGTATTTT. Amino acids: CASSDRVGDTQYF.